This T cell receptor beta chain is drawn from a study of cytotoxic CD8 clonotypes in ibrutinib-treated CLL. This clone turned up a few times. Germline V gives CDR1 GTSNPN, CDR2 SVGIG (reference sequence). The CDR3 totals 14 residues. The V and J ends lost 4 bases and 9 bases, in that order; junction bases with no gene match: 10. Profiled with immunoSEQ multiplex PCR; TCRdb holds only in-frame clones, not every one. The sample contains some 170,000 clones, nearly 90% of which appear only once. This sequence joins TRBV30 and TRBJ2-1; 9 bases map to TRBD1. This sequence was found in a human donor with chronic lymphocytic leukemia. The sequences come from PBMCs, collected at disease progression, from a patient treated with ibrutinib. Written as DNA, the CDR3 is TGTGCCTGGACCCCCCGGGACAGGGCTGTTGAGCAGTTCTTC. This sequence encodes CAWTPRDRAVEQFF.